The 15 T cell receptor beta chains listed next were all sequenced from one sample in a study of blood T cell repertoires in COVID-19. The assay was immunoSEQ multiplex PCR, and TCRdb's table has in-frame clones only and misses some. Of tens of thousands of clones listed, 75% to 85% are singletons. The sample comprised peripheral blood. These receptor sequences come from a human donor in a cohort sampled during active COVID-19.

The rearrangement joins TRBV18 to TRBJ2-2; a possible D gene is TRBD2 (6 bases). Per the germline V gene, CDR1 is KGHSH and CDR2 is LQKENI. V lost 0 bases and J 4 bases, leaving 9 bases between the germline ends. The CDR3 sequence is 15 residues long. In nucleotides, the CDR3 is TGTGCCAGCTCACCACCGGGAGGAGGCACCGGGGAGCTGTTTTTT. This sequence encodes CASSPPGGGTGELFF.

This clone has a single count. CDR3 residues: CASSQDRRGAFF. Written as DNA, the CDR3 is TGCGCCAGCAGCCAAGATCGGAGGGGAGCTTTCTTT. V usage is TRBV4-1 and J usage is TRBJ1-1; D is possibly TRBD1 (5 bases). V lost 0 bases and J lost 10, with 9 bases in between. CDR1 and CDR2 from the germline V gene are MGHRA and YSYEKL. The CDR3 runs to 12 residues.

The chain is built from TRBV14 and TRBJ1-2; no firm D call. The germline V and J ends were trimmed by 0 bases and 7 bases, with 3 bases remaining between them. The CDR3 runs to 11 residues. Germline V lookup: CDR1 SGHDN, CDR2 FVKESK. CDR3 region: CASSQDLGYTF. The DNA of the CDR3 is TGTGCCAGCAGCCAAGATCTTGGCTACACCTTC.

This chain links TRBV4-2 with TRBJ2-7, with D tentatively TRBD2 (5 bases). The CDR3 loop spans 15 amino acids. Germline CDR1 reads LGHNA; CDR2 reads YNFKEQ. Trimming removed 4 bases from V and 0 bases from J, with 13 bases in between. The CDR3 DNA follows: TGTGCCAGCAGCCCCCTCGGGGATCTCTCCTACGAGCAGTACTTC. This gives the protein CASSPLGDLSYEQYF.

The chain combines TRBV5-4 with TRBJ2-5; 10 nucleotides align to TRBD2. V lost 4 bases, J lost 2 bases, and 14 bases stayed unmatched. The CDR3 runs to 18 residues. Germline V gene sequence: CDR1 SGHNT, CDR2 YYREEE (reference sequence). The CDR3 sequence: CASSPTSGRAAKQETQYF. In nucleotides, the CDR3 is TGTGCCAGCAGCCCCACCAGCGGGAGGGCCGCTAAACAAGAGACCCAGTACTTC.

This chain links TRBV5-4 with TRBJ2-5; D may be TRBD2 (8 bases). V was clipped by 0 bases and J by 7 bases, with 16 bases between them. From germline, CDR1 is SGHNT and CDR2 YYREEE (reference sequence). This CDR3 region has 15 residues. The CDR3 protein is CASSLAGGPGGTQYF. DNA of the CDR3: TGTGCCAGCAGCTTGGCGGGAGGGCCAGGGGGGACCCAGTACTTC.

The genes are TRBV24-1 and TRBJ2-3, with TRBD1 as a possible D gene (6 bases). Germline CDR1 is KGHDR and CDR2 is SFDVKD. CDR3 size: 13 residues. V lost 4 bases and J lost 10, with 14 bases in between. In nucleotides, the CDR3 is TGTGCCACCAGTGAATCAGGGGTGGGATCGCAGTATTTT. It specifies CATSESGVGSQYF.

The genes are TRBV15 and TRBJ1-3, with a tentative D call TRBD1 (6 bases). CDR3 length: 16 amino acids. Germline CDR1 LNHNV, CDR2 YYDKDF (reference sequence). V was clipped by 3 bases and J by 0 bases, with 12 bases between them. CDR3 in DNA: TGTGCCACCAGCAGTGGGGGACACAGCTCTGGAAACACCATATATTTT. This sequence encodes CATSSGGHSSGNTIYF.

The CDR3 coding sequence is TGTGCCAGCAGTTACTCCGGGTCGCCGGGTCAAGAGACCCAGTACTTC. This sequence encodes CASSYSGSPGQETQYF. The V gene is TRBV6-5, the J gene TRBJ2-5; unclear D gene. Germline V gene lookup returns CDR1 MNHEY and CDR2 SVGAGI. V gave up 0 bases and J gave up 2 bases, with 13 bases separating them. CDR3 length: 16 amino acids.

The gene calls are TRBV27 and TRBJ2-7; 10 nucleotides line up with TRBD1. Germline CDR1 and CDR2: MNHEY and SMNVEV (reference sequence). V shed 5 bases, J shed 7 bases, and the junction held 8 bases outside the gene matches. CDR3 length: 14 amino acids. The CDR3 DNA reads TGTGCCAGCAGTCTCCGACAGGGGGCGTGGGAGCAGTACTTC. Translated: CASSLRQGAWEQYF.

This chain uses TRBV9 with TRBJ1-6, with a possible D match to TRBD1 (6 bases). The CDR3 contains 15 residues. The germline CDR1 and CDR2 sequences are SGDLS and YYNGEE. V was pared by 3 bases and J by 8 bases, with 15 bases between. The CDR3 DNA is TGTGCCAGCAGCGGACAAGGGGGGGGTTATTCACCCCTCCACTTT. It encodes CASSGQGGGYSPLHF.

V and J are TRBV30 and TRBJ2-2; 8 bases map to TRBD1. V shed 4 bases, J shed 5 bases, and the junction held 9 bases outside the gene matches. Germline lookup yields CDR1 GTSNPN and CDR2 SVGIG (reference sequence). CDR3 size: 15 residues. This CDR3 reads CAWNPVQGATGELFF. CDR3 nucleotides: TGTGCCTGGAACCCCGTCCAGGGGGCTACCGGGGAGCTGTTTTTT. The whole variable domain, filled in from reference TRBV30 and TRBJ2-2, reads SQTIHQWPATLVQPVGSPLSLECTVEGTSNPNLYWYRQAAGRGLQLLFYSVGIGQISSEVPQNLSASRPQDRQFILSSKKLLLSDSGFYLCAWNPVQGATGELFFGEGSRLTVL.

The chain combines TRBV5-1 with TRBJ1-4; D might be TRBD1 (6 bases). The CDR3 is 14 amino acids. CDR1 is SGHRS, CDR2 YFSETQ, per germline. V was trimmed by 4 bases and J by 7 bases, leaving 14 bases between them. The chain's CDR3 is CASSEGHPPEKLFF. The CDR3 DNA is TGCGCCAGCAGCGAGGGACACCCACCTGAAAAACTGTTTTTT.

V usage is TRBV9 and J usage is TRBJ1-3, with no clear D. The CDR3 runs to 16 residues. In germline, CDR1 is SGDLS, CDR2 YYNGEE. V shed 3 bases and J shed 0 bases, with 13 bases lying between them. CDR3: CASSDQQTISGNTIYF. Written as DNA, the CDR3 is TGTGCCAGCAGCGACCAACAGACTATCTCTGGAAACACCATATATTTT.

The V gene is TRBV27, the J gene TRBJ2-3; 8 bases are a match to TRBD2. The CDR3 consists of 15 residues. The germline gives CDR1 MNHEY, CDR2 SMNVEV (reference sequence). J lost 1 base, V lost 4 bases, and 4 bases had no gene match. CDR3 bases: TGTGCCAGCAGTTCGGGGACTAGTCGCACAGATACGCAGTATTTT. Translating gives CASSSGTSRTDTQYF.